Shown below are 26 T cell receptor beta chains from a single sample sequenced in a study of glioma-infiltrating T cells after dendritic cell vaccination. Profiling relied on immunoSEQ multiplex PCR, and the TCRdb table lists in-frame clones only, not all of them. Here the sample spans around 78,000 clones, around 85% being singletons. Sample time point: after dendritic cell vaccination, including at tumor progression/relapse. The specimen was blood, collected after dendritic cell vaccination. The receptors derive from a human donor with glioblastoma.

This rearrangement joins TRBV5-1 to TRBJ1-5; TRBD1 aligns across 10 bases. The ends lost 0 bases at V and 2 bases at J; junction bases unmatched: 2. Germline CDR1 reads SGHRS; CDR2 reads YFSETQ. This CDR3 is 16 amino acids long. The CDR3 sequence: CASSLGDRGGNQPQHF. Written as DNA, the CDR3 is TGCGCCAGCAGCTTGGGGGACAGGGGTGGCAATCAGCCCCAGCATTTT.

CDR3 loop: CASSLRTSGGAGQETQYF. CDR3 bases: TGCGCCAGCAGCCTCCGGACTAGCGGGGGGGCCGGCCAAGAGACCCAGTACTTC. V usage is TRBV5-1 and J usage is TRBJ2-5, with TRBD2 matching 15 bases. The CDR3 runs to 18 residues. The junction had 8 bases not matched to a gene; V was cut back by 4 bases and J by 1 base. CDR1 is SGHRS and CDR2 is YFSETQ in the germline V gene. Based on the CDR3 plus reference TRBV5-1 and TRBJ2-5, the full variable domain is KAGVTQTPRYLIKTRGQQVTLSCSPISGHRSVSWYQQTPGQGLQFLFEYFSETQRNKGNFPGRFSGRQFSNSRSEMNVSTLELGDSALYLCASSLRTSGGAGQETQYFGPGTRLLVL.

The chain uses TRBV28 and TRBJ2-7; 10 bases are a match to TRBD1. The CDR3 sequence is 14 residues long. The V gene end was trimmed by 7 bases and the J gene end by 0 bases; junction bases not matched to a gene: 3. Germline V gene lookup returns CDR1 MDHEN and CDR2 SYDVKM. The CDR3 coding sequence is TGTGCCAGCAAGACAGGGGGCAGCTCCTACGAGCAGTACTTC. This gives the protein CASKTGGSSYEQYF.

The rearrangement joins TRBV27 to TRBJ2-3; D unresolved. The CDR3 totals 16 residues. Trimming took 2 bases from V and 0 from J, leaving 12 bases between them. Germline CDR1 and CDR2: MNHEY and SMNVEV (reference sequence). This CDR3 reads CASSLLGHLSTDTQYF. For the CDR3, the DNA is TGTGCCAGCAGTTTACTTGGGCACCTAAGCACAGATACGCAGTATTTT.

This clone was counted a few times. This chain uses TRBV2 with TRBJ1-1; D gene unclear. The CDR3 covers 13 residues. Germline V gene lookup returns CDR1 SNHLY and CDR2 FYNNEI. V lost 5 bases and J 1 base, leaving 8 bases between the germline ends. CDR3 DNA: TGTGCCAGCAGTTATACAGCGAACACTGAAGCTTTCTTT. This sequence encodes CASSYTANTEAFF.

The gene calls are TRBV18 and TRBJ1-6; TRBD1 aligns across 8 bases. The CDR3 consists of 16 residues. Per the germline V gene, CDR1 is KGHSH and CDR2 is LQKENI. Unmatched junction bases numbered 10, after V lost 8 bases and J lost 4 bases. The chain's CDR3 is CASAQQGVDYNSPLHF. The CDR3 coding sequence is TGTGCCAGCGCCCAACAGGGGGTTGATTATAATTCACCCCTCCACTTT.

The rearrangement joins TRBV28 to TRBJ1-1, with 9 nucleotides matching TRBD1. Germline lookup yields CDR1 MDHEN and CDR2 SYDVKM. The trim removed 5 bases at V and 12 bases at J, leaving 13 bases unmatched. This CDR3 region has 14 residues. The CDR3 loop reads CASSPTGGVFWTFF. In DNA form, the CDR3 reads TGTGCCAGCAGTCCAACAGGGGGCGTATTTTGGACTTTCTTT.

The rearrangement uses TRBV18 and TRBJ1-1, with 7 nucleotides matching TRBD1. V trimming: 3 bases; J trimming: 5 bases; junction bases outside the gene matches: 9. Germline loops: CDR1 KGHSH, CDR2 LQKENI. This CDR3 spans 15 amino acids. CDR3 residues: CASSPFSTTGTEAFF. CDR3 nucleotides: TGTGCCAGCTCACCCTTCTCGACGACAGGGACTGAAGCTTTCTTT.

The CDR3 spells CATRRGIEETQYF. CDR3 bases: TGCGCCACCCGGAGGGGAATCGAGGAGACCCAGTACTTC. This chain uses TRBV5-1 with TRBJ2-5; possibly TRBD2 for D (6 bases). V was pared by 9 bases and J by 5 bases, with 17 bases between. This CDR3 is built from 13 residues. CDR1 is SGHRS, CDR2 YFSETQ, per germline. The complete variable domain, with remaining parts taken from reference TRBV5-1 and TRBJ2-5, reads KAGVTQTPRYLIKTRGQQVTLSCSPISGHRSVSWYQQTPGQGLQFLFEYFSETQRNKGNFPGRFSGRQFSNSRSEMNVSTLELGDSALYLCATRRGIEETQYFGPGTRLLVL.

The chain uses TRBV5-4 and TRBJ2-5; D is uncertain. V shed 1 base and J shed 4 bases, with 8 bases lying between them. Germline CDR1 reads SGHNT; CDR2 reads YYREEE (reference sequence). The CDR3 runs 13 residues. The CDR3 is CASSLRGGETQYF. For the CDR3, the DNA is TGTGCCAGCAGCTTGAGAGGTGGAGAGACCCAGTACTTC.

The sample holds a few counts of this clone. The V call is TRBV7-2, the J call TRBJ2-1; the D gene is possibly TRBD1 (6 bases). V was shortened by 0 bases and J by 6 bases, with 6 bases between the two germline ends. This CDR3 region has 13 residues. Germline V gives CDR1 SGHTA, CDR2 FQGNSA. The CDR3 sequence: CASSLAGGNEQFF. The CDR3 DNA sequence: TGTGCCAGCAGCTTAGCAGGGGGCAATGAGCAGTTCTTC.

The CDR3 region has the DNA TGTGCCAGCAGTGGGGTGACTAAAGCAACTAATGAAAAACTGTTTTTT. It translates to CASSGVTKATNEKLFF. This chain uses TRBV2 with TRBJ1-4, with no clear D. The V gene lost 4 bases and the J gene lost 0 bases, with 12 bases spanning the gap. This CDR3 has 16 amino acids. Germline-derived CDR1 and CDR2 are SNHLY and FYNNEI.

The J gene is TRBJ2-2, the V gene TRBV2; a weak D match, TRBD1 (7 bases). Germline V lookup: CDR1 SNHLY, CDR2 FYNNEI. The CDR3 extends over 15 amino acids. The ends were cut back, 1 base at V and 6 bases at J, with 12 bases in the middle. CDR3 bases: TGTGCCAGCAGTGAAGTCAGGGGGGAGTCCGGGGAGCTGTTTTTT. Translation gives CASSEVRGESGELFF.

This rearrangement joins TRBV7-2 to TRBJ2-5; weak D call: TRBD1 (6 bases). Germline-derived CDR1 and CDR2 are SGHTA and FQGNSA. The CDR3 runs 17 residues. Deletions cut 3 bases from V and 1 base from J, with 18 bases between. CDR3 loop: CASSLDRDILFQETQYF. The CDR3 nucleotides read TGTGCCAGCAGCTTGGACCGGGACATCTTATTCCAAGAGACCCAGTACTTC.

The chain recombines TRBV7-2 with TRBJ2-7; possibly TRBD1 for D (7 bases). V was pared by 5 bases and J by 4 bases, with 24 bases between. The germline V gene encodes CDR1 SGHTA and CDR2 FQGNSA. This CDR3 has 17 residues. The CDR3 nucleotides read TGTGCCAGCAGCCAAGCCGGGGGACAGCTGTCCTTTTACGAGCAGTACTTC. Its protein product is CASSQAGGQLSFYEQYF.

The chain recombines TRBV7-6 with TRBJ2-1; TRBD1 agrees at 9 bases. The CDR3 totals 15 residues. CDR1 and CDR2 from the germline V gene are SGHVS and FNYEAQ. Trimming took 1 base from V and 5 from J; bases not matched to a gene: 3. The CDR3 protein is CASSLETGGHNEQFF. The CDR3, as DNA: TGTGCCAGCAGCTTAGAGACAGGGGGACACAATGAGCAGTTCTTC.

Only a few counts were recorded for this clone. The rearrangement joins TRBV29-1 to TRBJ1-2, with D unresolved. V was trimmed by 0 bases and J by 1 base, leaving 6 bases between them. The germline CDR1 and CDR2 sequences are SQVTM and ANQGSEA. The CDR3 loop spans 13 amino acids. CDR3 DNA: TGCAGCGTTGAAGACAGGAATAACTATGGCTACACCTTC. Translating gives CSVEDRNNYGYTF.

The chain uses TRBV5-1 and TRBJ2-1, with D possibly TRBD1 on 6 matching bases. CDR3 length: 17 amino acids. CDR1 and CDR2 (germline): SGHRS, YFSETQ. V gave up 0 bases and J gave up 2 bases, with 15 bases separating them. This chain's CDR3 is CASSLGWVAGAYNEQFF. The CDR3 coding sequence is TGCGCCAGCAGCTTGGGCTGGGTAGCAGGGGCCTACAATGAGCAGTTCTTC.

Concerning this clone: The sample carries other DNA sequences with the same CDR3. The V call is TRBV5-1, the J call TRBJ2-7; 12 bases align to TRBD2. V shed 3 bases and J 4 bases; nucleotides not matched to a gene: 2. Germline V lookup: CDR1 SGHRS, CDR2 YFSETQ. CDR3 length: 14 amino acids. The CDR3, as DNA: TGCGCCAGCAGCTCGACTAGCGGGAGTTACGAGCAGTACTTC. Translating gives CASSSTSGSYEQYF.

This clone has just one count. This chain uses TRBV6-5 with TRBJ2-3, with D tentatively TRBD2 (5 bases). Per the germline V gene, CDR1 is MNHEY and CDR2 is SVGAGI. V was trimmed by 2 bases and J by 4 bases, leaving 13 bases between them. CDR3 size: 15 residues. The CDR3 DNA reads as TGTGCCAGCAGTTACGGACTGTCAAATTCAGATACGCAGTATTTT. Its translation is CASSYGLSNSDTQYF.

The genes are TRBV7-8 and TRBJ2-1; no clear D gene. CDR1 SGHVS and CDR2 FQNEAQ come from the germline V gene. Trimming pared 5 bases from V and 6 bases from J, leaving 5 bases between. This CDR3 has 11 residues. CDR3 amino acids: CASSPSNEQFF. CDR3 in DNA: TGTGCCAGCAGCCCCAGCAATGAGCAGTTCTTC.

The rearrangement links TRBV7-9 to TRBJ2-3, with no clear D. CDR1 and CDR2 (germline): SEHNR, FQNEAQ (reference sequence). The CDR3 is made up of 15 amino acids. V gave up 2 bases and J gave up 5 bases, with 14 bases separating them. CDR3 sequence reads: CASSLLATPLDTQYF. CDR3 DNA: TGTGCCAGCAGCTTATTGGCGACACCATTAGATACGCAGTATTTT. The full variable domain, its missing parts supplied by reference TRBV7-9 and TRBJ2-3, is DTGVSQNPRHKITKRGQNVTFRCDPISEHNRLYWYRQTLGQGPEFLTYFQNEAQLEKSRLLSDRFSAERPKGSFSTLEIQRTEQGDSAMYLCASSLLATPLDTQYFGPGTRLTVL.

V usage is TRBV13 and J usage is TRBJ2-1, with D possibly TRBD1 on 5 matching bases. Trimming removed 5 bases at V and 2 bases at J, with 13 bases between. The germline gives CDR1 PRHDT, CDR2 FYEKMQ (reference sequence). The CDR3 loop spans 15 amino acids. The CDR3 region has the DNA TGTGCCAGCAGCCTCAACAGGAAACCCTACAATGAGCAGTTCTTC. It specifies CASSLNRKPYNEQFF.

This rearrangement joins TRBV7-2 to TRBJ1-3, with 9 bases fitting TRBD1. V lost 1 base to trimming and J lost 2 bases; unmatched junction nucleotides: 3. Germline assignment: CDR1 SGHTA and CDR2 FQGNSA. The CDR3 extends over 16 amino acids. In nucleotides, the CDR3 is TGTGCCAGCAGCTTAGGGGACAGGGCCGCTGGAAACACCATATATTTT. Residues: CASSLGDRAAGNTIYF.

The gene calls are TRBV9 and TRBJ1-5; 7 nucleotides align to TRBD1. Looked up from germline, CDR1 is SGDLS and CDR2 is YYNGEE. After removal of 4 bases from V and 4 bases from J, the junction contained 5 bases not matched to a gene. CDR3 length: 14 amino acids. The CDR3 nucleotides are TGTGCCAGCAGCACACGACAGGGTAATCAGCCCCAGCATTTT. This codes for CASSTRQGNQPQHF.

This chain links TRBV19 with TRBJ2-1, with D perhaps TRBD2 (6 bases). Per germline, CDR1 LNHDA and CDR2 SQIVND (reference sequence). V gave up 10 bases and J gave up 4 bases, with 17 bases separating them. This CDR3 is 14 amino acids long. The CDR3 region has the DNA TGTGCCACTTCGAACTCGGGACTTTACAATGAGCAGTTCTTC. Encoded protein: CATSNSGLYNEQFF.